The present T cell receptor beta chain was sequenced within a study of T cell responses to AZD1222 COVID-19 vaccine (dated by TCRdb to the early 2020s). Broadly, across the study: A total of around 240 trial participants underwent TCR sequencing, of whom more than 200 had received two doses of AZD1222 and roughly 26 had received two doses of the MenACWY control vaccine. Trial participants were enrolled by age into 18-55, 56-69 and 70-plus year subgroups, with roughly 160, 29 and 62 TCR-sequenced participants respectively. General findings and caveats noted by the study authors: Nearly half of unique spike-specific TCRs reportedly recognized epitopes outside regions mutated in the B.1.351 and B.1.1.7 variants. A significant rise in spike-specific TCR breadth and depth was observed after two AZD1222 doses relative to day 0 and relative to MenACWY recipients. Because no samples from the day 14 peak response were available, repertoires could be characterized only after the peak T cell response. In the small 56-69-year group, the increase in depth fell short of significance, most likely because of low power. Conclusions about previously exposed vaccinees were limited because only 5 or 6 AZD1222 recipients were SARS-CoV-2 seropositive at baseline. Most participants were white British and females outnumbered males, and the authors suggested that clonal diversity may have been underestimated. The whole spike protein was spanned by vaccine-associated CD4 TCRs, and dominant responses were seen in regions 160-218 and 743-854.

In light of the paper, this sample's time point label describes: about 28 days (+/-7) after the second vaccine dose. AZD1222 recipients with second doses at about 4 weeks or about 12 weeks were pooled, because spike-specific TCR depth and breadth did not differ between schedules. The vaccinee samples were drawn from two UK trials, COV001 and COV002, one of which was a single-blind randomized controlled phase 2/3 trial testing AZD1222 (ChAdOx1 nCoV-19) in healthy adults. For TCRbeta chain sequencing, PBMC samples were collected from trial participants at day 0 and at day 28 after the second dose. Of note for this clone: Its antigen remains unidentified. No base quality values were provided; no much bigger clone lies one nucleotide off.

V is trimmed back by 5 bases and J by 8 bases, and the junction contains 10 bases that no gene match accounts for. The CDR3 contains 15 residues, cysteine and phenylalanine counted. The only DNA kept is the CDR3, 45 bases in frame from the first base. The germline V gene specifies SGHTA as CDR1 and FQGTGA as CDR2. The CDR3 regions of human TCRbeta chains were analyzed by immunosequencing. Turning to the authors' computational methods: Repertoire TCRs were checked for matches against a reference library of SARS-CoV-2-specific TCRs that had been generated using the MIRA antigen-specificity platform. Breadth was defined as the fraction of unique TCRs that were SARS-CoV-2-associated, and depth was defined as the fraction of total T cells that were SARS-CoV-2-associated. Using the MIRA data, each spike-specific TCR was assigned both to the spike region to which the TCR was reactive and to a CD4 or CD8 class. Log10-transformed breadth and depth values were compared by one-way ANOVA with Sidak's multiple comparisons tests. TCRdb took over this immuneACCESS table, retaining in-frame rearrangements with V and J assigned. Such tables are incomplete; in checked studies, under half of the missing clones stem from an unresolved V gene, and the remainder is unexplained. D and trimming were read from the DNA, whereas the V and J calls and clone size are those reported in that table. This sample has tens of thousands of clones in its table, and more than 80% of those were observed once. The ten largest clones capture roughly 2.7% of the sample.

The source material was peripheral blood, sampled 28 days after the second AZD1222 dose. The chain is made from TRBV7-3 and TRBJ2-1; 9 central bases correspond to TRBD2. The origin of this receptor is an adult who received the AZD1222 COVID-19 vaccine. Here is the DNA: TGTGCCAGCAGCGAAAAGGGACTAGCTTTAGATGAGCAGTTCTTC. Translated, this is CASSEKGLALDEQFF. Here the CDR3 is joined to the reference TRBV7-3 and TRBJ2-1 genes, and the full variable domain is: GAGVSQTPSNKVTEKGKYVELRCDPISGHTALYWYRQSLGQGPEFLIYFQGTGAADDSGLPNDRFFAVRPEGSVSTLKIQRTERGDSAVYLCASSEKGLALDEQFFGPGTRLTVL.